The 4 T cell receptor beta chains given below trace back to one sample, sequenced in a study of blood T cell repertoires in COVID-19. Using immunoSEQ multiplex PCR, the repertoire was profiled, and TCRdb retains in-frame clones only, with some absent. The table shows 200,000 to 250,000 clones, with roughly 80% occurring only once. Material for sequencing was PBMCs or T cells enriched from blood (not recorded which). These receptors all stem from a woman aged 45 to 65 who had been exposed to COVID-19.

The V and J genes are TRBV13 and TRBJ1-3; 7 positions agree with TRBD1. CDR3 length: 18 amino acids. Germline loops: CDR1 PRHDT, CDR2 FYEKMQ (reference sequence). The V and J ends lost 4 bases and 0 bases, in that order; junction bases with no gene match: 12. The CDR3 spells CASSSRQGGPLSGNTIYF. The CDR3 nucleotides read TGTGCCAGCAGCTCCCGACAGGGAGGACCTCTCTCTGGAAACACCATATATTTT.

V is TRBV18 and J is TRBJ2-7; 7 bases are shared with TRBD1. Germline lookup yields CDR1 KGHSH and CDR2 LQKENI. The CDR3 is 16 residues long. The J segment lost 2 bases and the V segment lost 3 bases, leaving 10 bases of the junction unmatched. CDR3 nucleotides: TGTGCCAGCTCACCGAACAGACAGGGAATGGCCTACGAGCAGTACTTC. The encoded protein is CASSPNRQGMAYEQYF. The full variable domain, completed using reference TRBV18 and TRBJ2-7, is NAGVMQNPRHLVRRRGQEARLRCSPMKGHSHVYWYRQLPEEGLKFMVYLQKENIIDESGMPKERFSAEFPKEGPSILRIQQVVRGDSAAYFCASSPNRQGMAYEQYFGPGTRLTVT.

The chain employs TRBV5-1 and TRBJ2-3; tentatively, D is TRBD2 (5 bases). V was trimmed by 3 bases and J by 4 bases, leaving 15 bases between them. Germline values: CDR1 SGHRS, CDR2 YFSETQ. The CDR3 contains 15 residues. This chain's CDR3 is CASSSGILYPDTQYF. CDR3 coding DNA: TGCGCCAGCAGCTCCGGGATTCTCTACCCAGATACGCAGTATTTT. Full variable domain (outside the CDR3, taken from reference TRBV5-1 and TRBJ2-3): KAGVTQTPRYLIKTRGQQVTLSCSPISGHRSVSWYQQTPGQGLQFLFEYFSETQRNKGNFPGRFSGRQFSNSRSEMNVSTLELGDSALYLCASSSGILYPDTQYFGPGTRLTVL.

As DNA, the CDR3 is TGTGCCAGCAGTCCCGGAGGACGGTACTATGGCTACACCTTC. It codes for CASSPGGRYYGYTF. V usage is TRBV28 and J usage is TRBJ1-2; no firm D call. The CDR3 sequence is 14 residues long. CDR1 and CDR2 (germline): MDHEN, SYDVKM. Trimming cost V 5 bases and J 3 bases, with 13 bases left between them.